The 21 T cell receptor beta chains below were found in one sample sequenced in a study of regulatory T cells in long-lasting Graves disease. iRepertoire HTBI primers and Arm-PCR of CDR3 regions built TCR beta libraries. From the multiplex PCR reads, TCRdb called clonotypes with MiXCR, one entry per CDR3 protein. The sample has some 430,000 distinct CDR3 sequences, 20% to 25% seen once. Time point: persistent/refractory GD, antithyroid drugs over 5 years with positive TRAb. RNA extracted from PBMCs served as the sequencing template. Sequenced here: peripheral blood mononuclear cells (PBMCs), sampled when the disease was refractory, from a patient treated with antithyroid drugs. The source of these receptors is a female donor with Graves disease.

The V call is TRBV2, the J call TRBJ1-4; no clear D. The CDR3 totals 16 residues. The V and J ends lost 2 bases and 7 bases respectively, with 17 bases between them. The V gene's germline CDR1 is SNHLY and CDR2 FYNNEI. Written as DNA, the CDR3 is TGTGCCAGCAGTGAAACGAACCAAAGCTGGGGTGAAAAACTGTTTTTT. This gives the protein CASSETNQSWGEKLFF.

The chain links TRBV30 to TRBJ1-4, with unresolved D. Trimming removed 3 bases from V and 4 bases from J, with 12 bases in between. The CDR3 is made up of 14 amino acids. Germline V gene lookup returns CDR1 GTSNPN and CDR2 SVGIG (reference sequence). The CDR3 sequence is CAWRTIYSNEKLFF. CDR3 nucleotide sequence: TGTGCCTGGAGGACCATCTATAGTAATGAAAAACTGTTTTTT.

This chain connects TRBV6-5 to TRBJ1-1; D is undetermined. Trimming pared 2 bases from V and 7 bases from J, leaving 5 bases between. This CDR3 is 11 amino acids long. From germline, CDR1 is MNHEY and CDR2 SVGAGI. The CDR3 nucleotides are TGTGCCAGCAGTTACCGAAGTGAAGCTTTCTTT. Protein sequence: CASSYRSEAFF.

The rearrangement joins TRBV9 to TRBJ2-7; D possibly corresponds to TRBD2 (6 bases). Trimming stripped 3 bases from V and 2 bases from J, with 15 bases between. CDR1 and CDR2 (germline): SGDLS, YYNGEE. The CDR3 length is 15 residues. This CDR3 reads CASSGAAGLPYEQYF. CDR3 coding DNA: TGTGCCAGCAGCGGGGCGGCGGGACTCCCCTACGAGCAGTACTTC.

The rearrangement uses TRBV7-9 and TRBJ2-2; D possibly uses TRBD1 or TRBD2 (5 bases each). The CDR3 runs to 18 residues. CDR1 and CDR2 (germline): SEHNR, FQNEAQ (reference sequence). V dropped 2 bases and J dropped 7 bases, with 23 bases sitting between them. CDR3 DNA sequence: TGTGCCAGCAGCTTAAGAGATTCGGGTCGGGGACCGGGCGGGGAGCTGTTTTTT. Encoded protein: CASSLRDSGRGPGGELFF.

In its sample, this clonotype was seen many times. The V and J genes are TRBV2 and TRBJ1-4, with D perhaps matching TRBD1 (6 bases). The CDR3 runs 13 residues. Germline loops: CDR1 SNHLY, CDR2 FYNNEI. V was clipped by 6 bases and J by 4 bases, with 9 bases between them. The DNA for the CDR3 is TGTGCCAGCAGATCGGACAGTAATGAAAAACTGTTTTTT. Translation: CASRSDSNEKLFF.

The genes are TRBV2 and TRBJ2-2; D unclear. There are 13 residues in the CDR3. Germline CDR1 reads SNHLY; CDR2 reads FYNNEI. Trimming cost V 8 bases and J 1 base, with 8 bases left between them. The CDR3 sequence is CASGNWNTGELFF. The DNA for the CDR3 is TGTGCCAGCGGTAATTGGAACACCGGGGAGCTGTTTTTT. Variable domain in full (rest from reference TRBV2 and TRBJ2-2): EPEVTQTPSHQVTQMGQEVILRCVPISNHLYFYWYRQILGQKVEFLVSFYNNEISEKSEIFDDQFSVERPDGSNFTLKIRSTKLEDSAMYFCASGNWNTGELFFGEGSRLTVL.

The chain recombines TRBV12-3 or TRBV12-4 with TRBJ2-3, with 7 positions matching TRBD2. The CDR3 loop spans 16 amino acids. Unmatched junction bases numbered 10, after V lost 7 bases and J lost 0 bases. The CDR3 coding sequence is TGTGCCAGCACCATCGGTGCTAGCGGAAGCACAGATACGCAGTATTTT. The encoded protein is CASTIGASGSTDTQYF.

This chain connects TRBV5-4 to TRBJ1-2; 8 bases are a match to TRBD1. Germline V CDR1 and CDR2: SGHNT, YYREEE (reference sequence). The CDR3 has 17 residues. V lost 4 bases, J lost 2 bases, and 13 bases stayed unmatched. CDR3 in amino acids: CASSGFDIGDRNYGYTF. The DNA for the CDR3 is TGTGCCAGCAGCGGGTTTGATATCGGGGACAGGAACTATGGCTACACCTTC.

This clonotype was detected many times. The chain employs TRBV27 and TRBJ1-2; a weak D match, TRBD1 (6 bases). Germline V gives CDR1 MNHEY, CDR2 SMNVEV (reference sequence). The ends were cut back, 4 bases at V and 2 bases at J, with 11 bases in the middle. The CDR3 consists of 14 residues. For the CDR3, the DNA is TGTGCCAGCAGTTGGAGTACAGGGAACTATGGCTACACCTTC. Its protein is CASSWSTGNYGYTF.

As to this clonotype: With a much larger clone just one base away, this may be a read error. The CDR3 DNA reads TGTGCCAGCAGCTTTCCGGGACAGGAGCCAGAGACCCAGTACTTC. Protein sequence: CASSFPGQEPETQYF. The gene calls are TRBV11-2 and TRBJ2-5, with 8 bases lining up with TRBD1. This CDR3 comprises 15 residues. CDR1 is SGHAT, CDR2 FQNNGV, per germline. V shed 3 bases, J shed 4 bases, and the junction held 7 bases outside the gene matches.

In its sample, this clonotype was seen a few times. CDR3 coding DNA: TGCGCCAGCAGCTTGGTTGGAGGTGGAGAGGGTGAAGCTTTCTTT. Protein product: CASSLVGGGEGEAFF. This sequence joins TRBV5-1 and TRBJ1-1; D is unclear. The germline CDR1 and CDR2 sequences are SGHRS and YFSETQ. The CDR3 is 15 amino acids. Trimming removed 0 bases at V and 7 bases at J, with 16 bases between. Looking up the rest from reference TRBV5-1 and TRBJ1-1 gives the full variable domain: KAGVTQTPRYLIKTRGQQVTLSCSPISGHRSVSWYQQTPGQGLQFLFEYFSETQRNKGNFPGRFSGRQFSNSRSEMNVSTLELGDSALYLCASSLVGGGEGEAFFGQGTRLTVV.

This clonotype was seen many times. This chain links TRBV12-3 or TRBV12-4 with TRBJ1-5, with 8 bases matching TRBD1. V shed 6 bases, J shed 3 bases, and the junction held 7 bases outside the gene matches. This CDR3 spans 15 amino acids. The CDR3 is CASRRTQGANQPQHF. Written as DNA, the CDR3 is TGTGCCAGCAGGCGCACTCAGGGGGCCAATCAGCCCCAGCATTTT.

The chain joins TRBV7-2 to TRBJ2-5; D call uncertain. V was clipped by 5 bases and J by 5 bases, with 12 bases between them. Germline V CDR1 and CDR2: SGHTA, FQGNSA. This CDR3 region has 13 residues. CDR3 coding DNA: TGTGCCAGCAGCCAAGCTGGGGTCGAGACCCAGTACTTC. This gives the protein CASSQAGVETQYF.

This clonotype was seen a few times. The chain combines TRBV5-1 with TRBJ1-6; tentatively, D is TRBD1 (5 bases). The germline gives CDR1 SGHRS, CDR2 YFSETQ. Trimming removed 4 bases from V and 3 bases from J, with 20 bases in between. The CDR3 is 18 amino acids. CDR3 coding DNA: TGCGCCAGCAGCCCCGGCAGGGACTCAACCTTCTATAATTCACCCCTCCACTTT. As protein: CASSPGRDSTFYNSPLHF.

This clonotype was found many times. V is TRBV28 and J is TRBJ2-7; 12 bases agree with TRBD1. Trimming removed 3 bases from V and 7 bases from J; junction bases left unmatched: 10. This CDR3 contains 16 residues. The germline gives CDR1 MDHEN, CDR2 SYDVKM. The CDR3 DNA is TGTGCCAGCAGTTTCCTACCGGGACAGGGGGCTTGGGAGCAGTACTTC. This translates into CASSFLPGQGAWEQYF.

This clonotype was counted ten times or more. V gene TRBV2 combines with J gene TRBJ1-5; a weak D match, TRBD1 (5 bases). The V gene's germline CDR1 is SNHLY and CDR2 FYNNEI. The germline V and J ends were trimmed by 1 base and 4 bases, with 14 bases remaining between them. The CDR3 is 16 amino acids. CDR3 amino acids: CASSEGSGRRNQPQHF. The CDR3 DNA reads TGTGCCAGCAGTGAAGGGTCGGGACGGAGGAATCAGCCCCAGCATTTT.

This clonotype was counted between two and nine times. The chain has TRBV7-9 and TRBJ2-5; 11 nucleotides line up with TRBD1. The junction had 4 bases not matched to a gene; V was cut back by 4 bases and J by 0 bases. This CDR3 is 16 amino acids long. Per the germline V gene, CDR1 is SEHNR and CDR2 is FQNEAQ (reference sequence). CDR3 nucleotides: TGTGCCAGCAGCTCCCAGGACAGGGGGCACCAAGAGACCCAGTACTTC. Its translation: CASSSQDRGHQETQYF.

The CDR3 DNA follows: TGTGCCACCAGTTCCGGGACAGCCGAAAATCAGCCCCAGCATTTT. Amino acids: CATSSGTAENQPQHF. The chain recombines TRBV24-1 with TRBJ1-5, with TRBD1 matching 7 bases. CDR3 length equals 15 residues. J lost 4 bases, V lost 6 bases, and 8 bases had no gene match. Per the germline V gene, CDR1 is KGHDR and CDR2 is SFDVKD.

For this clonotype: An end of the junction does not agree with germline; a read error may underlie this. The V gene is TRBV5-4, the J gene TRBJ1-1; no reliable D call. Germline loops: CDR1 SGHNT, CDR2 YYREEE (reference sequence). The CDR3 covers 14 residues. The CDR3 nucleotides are TGTGCCAGCAGCTTGGAGCCGGGGTGGACTGGAGCTTTCTTT. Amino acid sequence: CASSLEPGWTGAFF.

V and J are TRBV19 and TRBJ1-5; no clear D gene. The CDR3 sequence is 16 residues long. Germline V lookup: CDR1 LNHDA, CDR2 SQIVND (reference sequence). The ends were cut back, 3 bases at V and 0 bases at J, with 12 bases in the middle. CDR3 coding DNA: TGTGCCAGTAGTATCGCCCACCTTTATAGCAATCAGCCCCAGCATTTT. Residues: CASSIAHLYSNQPQHF.